One sample yielded the 22 T cell receptor beta chains listed below, sequenced in a study of PD-L1 blockade in urothelial cancer. This table comes from immunoSEQ multiplex PCR, and its TCRdb copy is limited to in-frame clones, with some not included. The sample lists 90,000 to 120,000 clones; roughly 88% were seen once. The source was PBMCs, collected around atezolizumab (anti-PD-L1) treatment. These receptors were collected from a man aged 45-65 years with urothelial cancer.

This chain links TRBV11-2 with TRBJ2-5; D possibly corresponds to TRBD2 (6 bases). There are 12 residues in the CDR3. Trimming removed 9 bases from V and 5 bases from J, with 13 bases in between. Germline loops: CDR1 SGHAT, CDR2 FQNNGV. The CDR3 protein is CASTSFGETQYF. The CDR3 DNA reads as TGTGCCAGTACTAGCTTTGGGGAGACCCAGTACTTC.

V and J are TRBV13 and TRBJ2-3; 7 bases are a match to TRBD2. The V and J ends lost 1 base and 2 bases, in that order; junction bases with no gene match: 6. The germline V gene encodes CDR1 PRHDT and CDR2 FYEKMQ (reference sequence). The CDR3 sequence is 16 residues long. For the CDR3, the DNA is TGTGCCAGCAGCTTAGACGGGAGGCGTTACACAGATACGCAGTATTTT. Its translation: CASSLDGRRYTDTQYF.

The chain combines TRBV19 with TRBJ2-1, with D tentatively TRBD1 (6 bases). V lost 3 bases and J lost 2, with 11 bases in between. The length of the CDR3 is 15 residues. Germline-derived CDR1 and CDR2 are LNHDA and SQIVND (reference sequence). CDR3 protein: CASSIAGAAYNEQFF. The CDR3 DNA sequence: TGTGCCAGTAGTATCGCAGGGGCAGCCTACAATGAGCAGTTCTTC.

V gene TRBV9 combines with J gene TRBJ1-3; 8 bases fit TRBD1. CDR1 is SGDLS and CDR2 is YYNGEE in the germline V gene. This CDR3 spans 18 amino acids. V lost 4 bases to trimming and J lost 0 bases; unmatched junction nucleotides: 12. The CDR3 nucleotides are TGTGCCAGCAGCCGTGCCCCTGGACAGGGCTACTCTGGAAACACCATATATTTT. Its translation: CASSRAPGQGYSGNTIYF.

The genes are TRBV7-2 and TRBJ2-1; TRBD2 is a possible D gene (6 bases). The germline V and J ends were trimmed by 1 base and 12 bases, with 13 bases remaining between them. The CDR3 has 13 amino acids. Germline CDR1 and CDR2: SGHTA and FQGNSA. The CDR3 spells CASSLGLRERQFF. CDR3 sequence (DNA): TGTGCCAGCAGCTTAGGTCTGCGGGAAAGGCAGTTCTTC.

This clone was observed a single time. The rearrangement joins TRBV27 to TRBJ2-5; D possibly corresponds to TRBD1 (6 bases). V gave up 0 bases and J gave up 1 base, with 6 bases separating them. Looked up from germline, CDR1 is MNHEY and CDR2 is SMNVEV (reference sequence). CDR3 length: 14 residues. This CDR3 is CASSLSGAQETQYF. The CDR3 DNA sequence: TGTGCCAGCAGTTTATCGGGGGCCCAAGAGACCCAGTACTTC.

The chain recombines TRBV19 with TRBJ1-2; D gene ambiguous. The CDR3 contains 15 residues. Trimming stripped 2 bases from V and 5 bases from J, with 15 bases between. Germline assignment: CDR1 LNHDA and CDR2 SQIVND (reference sequence). This chain's CDR3 is CASSISRWGAYGYTF. DNA of the CDR3: TGTGCCAGTAGTATAAGTCGGTGGGGAGCGTATGGCTACACCTTC.

V and J are TRBV5-4 and TRBJ2-7, with D maybe TRBD2 (6 bases). The CDR3 covers 14 residues. Trimming took 2 bases from V and 4 from J, leaving 13 bases between them. Per germline, CDR1 SGHNT and CDR2 YYREEE (reference sequence). CDR3 in amino acids: CASSFGTDHYEQYF. The CDR3 DNA reads as TGTGCCAGCAGCTTCGGGACTGACCATTACGAGCAGTACTTC.

In DNA form, the CDR3 reads TGTGCCAGCAGCTCTCGGAACCAGGGAAGGGGTATTAACGAGCAGTACTTC. It encodes CASSSRNQGRGINEQYF. V usage is TRBV7-2 and J usage is TRBJ2-7; D may be TRBD1 (5 bases). Germline V gene sequence: CDR1 SGHTA, CDR2 FQGNSA. The CDR3 consists of 17 residues. The ends were cut back, 4 bases at V and 5 bases at J, with 24 bases in the middle.

The J gene is TRBJ2-7, the V gene TRBV6-5, with D perhaps matching TRBD1 (5 bases). V lost 0 bases to trimming and J lost 3 bases, with 12 bases between them. The germline V gene has CDR1 MNHEY and CDR2 SVGAGI. The CDR3 length is 15 residues. CDR3 region: CASSYSRDSFYEQYF. CDR3 sequence (DNA): TGTGCCAGCAGTTACTCCCGAGACAGCTTCTACGAGCAGTACTTC.

V usage is TRBV11-3 and J usage is TRBJ2-1; TRBD2 aligns across 7 bases. The germline V gene has CDR1 SGHNT and CDR2 YENEEA. The V gene end was trimmed by 1 base and the J gene end by 0 bases; junction bases not matched to a gene: 0. The CDR3 consists of 15 residues. This CDR3 is CASSLAGGSYNEQFF. The CDR3 region has the DNA TGTGCCAGCAGCTTAGCGGGAGGCTCCTACAATGAGCAGTTCTTC. The variable domain in full, completed from reference TRBV11-3 and TRBJ2-1, reads EAGVVQSPRYKIIEKKQPVAFWCNPISGHNTLYWYLQNLGQGPELLIRYENEEAVDDSQLPKDRFSAERLKGVDSTLKIQPAELGDSAVYLCASSLAGGSYNEQFFGPGTRLTVL.

The genes are TRBV14 and TRBJ2-3, with D possibly matching TRBD2 (6 bases). V lost 0 bases and J 2 bases, leaving 12 bases between the germline ends. The CDR3 has 16 residues. Germline CDR1 reads SGHDN; CDR2 reads FVKESK. DNA for the CDR3: TGTGCCAGCAGCCAAGATGCGGGACTTATCACAGATACGCAGTATTTT. Translation gives CASSQDAGLITDTQYF.

This chain uses TRBV19 with TRBJ2-7; D is possibly TRBD1 (6 bases). V lost 3 bases to trimming and J lost 6 bases, with 12 bases between them. The germline V gene has CDR1 LNHDA and CDR2 SQIVND (reference sequence). CDR3 length: 13 amino acids. Here the CDR3 DNA reads TGTGCCAGTAGTATTACAGGGTACTCCGAGCAGTACTTC. Its translation: CASSITGYSEQYF.

The V gene is TRBV25-1, the J gene TRBJ1-1; D is perhaps TRBD1 (5 bases). Looked up from germline, CDR1 is MGHDK and CDR2 is SYGVNS. This CDR3 spans 17 amino acids. With 2 bases removed from V and 8 bases from J, the gap between germline ends came to 24 bases. CDR3 loop: CASSEGRQGKSLVEAFF. In DNA, the CDR3 is TGTGCCAGCAGTGAAGGTCGCCAGGGCAAGTCTCTGGTGGAAGCTTTCTTT.

The chain has TRBV1 and TRBJ2-3; TRBD2, as called in the table, went unchecked against the DNA. TRBV1 counts as a pseudogene. The CDR3 sequence is 16 residues long. CDR3 sequence reads: CTSSRRLAGGTDTQYF. The CDR3 region has the DNA TGCACCAGCAGCCGGAGACTAGCGGGAGGCACAGATACGCAGTATTTT.

This rearrangement joins TRBV5-5 to TRBJ1-2; possibly TRBD1 for D (6 bases). In germline, CDR1 is SGHKS, CDR2 YYEKEE (reference sequence). The CDR3 is made up of 14 amino acids. The V gene lost 0 bases and the J gene lost 2 bases, with 8 bases spanning the gap. The CDR3 DNA reads as TGTGCCAGCAGCTTGGGACAGGCGAACTATGGCTACACCTTC. Protein: CASSLGQANYGYTF.

The rearrangement links TRBV5-1 to TRBJ2-7; 12 bases are a match to TRBD2. This CDR3 has 17 amino acids. Germline values: CDR1 SGHRS, CDR2 YFSETQ. V shed 1 base, J shed 2 bases, and the junction held 7 bases outside the gene matches. The CDR3 loop reads CASSLTLGLAGPYEQYF. The DNA for the CDR3 is TGCGCCAGCAGCTTGACCCTCGGACTAGCGGGACCCTACGAGCAGTACTTC.

The chain combines TRBV7-9 with TRBJ1-1, with D tentatively TRBD1 (5 bases). The V gene lost 5 bases and the J gene lost 3 bases, with 10 bases spanning the gap. Germline CDR1 is SEHNR and CDR2 is FQNEAQ (reference sequence). CDR3 length: 13 residues. CDR3 loop: CASSVQGYTEAFF. CDR3 DNA sequence: TGTGCCAGCAGCGTCCAGGGATACACTGAAGCTTTCTTT.

The chain couples TRBV11-1 to TRBJ2-3, with TRBD2 identical over 7 bases. The CDR3 runs 16 residues. Trimming took 5 bases from V and 0 from J; bases not matched to a gene: 8. CDR1 SGHAT and CDR2 FQDESV come from the germline V gene (reference sequence). DNA for the CDR3: TGTGCCAGCAGCCTAATTTTGCGGGGGAGCACAGATACGCAGTATTTT. This codes for CASSLILRGSTDTQYF.

The sample holds one count of this clone. V and J are TRBV27 and TRBJ2-1; the D is unclear. Germline-derived CDR1 and CDR2 are MNHEY and SMNVEV (reference sequence). Trimming shortened V by 5 bases and J by 7 bases, and 12 bases separated the two germline ends. CDR3 length: 13 residues. Here the CDR3 DNA reads TGTGCCAGCAGTCGAGGCCTCTGGAATGAGCAGTTCTTC. Translation gives CASSRGLWNEQFF.

This clone was recorded once. The chain carries TRBV7-9 and TRBJ2-7; TRBD2 matches at 8 bases. Germline values: CDR1 SEHNR, CDR2 FQNEAQ (reference sequence). This CDR3 is built from 15 residues. V gave up 5 bases and J gave up 0 bases; unmatched junction bases: 6. The CDR3 protein is CASSPRGGGSYEQYF. The CDR3 bases are TGTGCCAGCAGCCCTCGGGGGGGAGGCTCCTACGAGCAGTACTTC. Drawing the rest from reference TRBV7-9 and TRBJ2-7, the complete variable domain is DTGVSQNPRHKITKRGQNVTFRCDPISEHNRLYWYRQTLGQGPEFLTYFQNEAQLEKSRLLSDRFSAERPKGSFSTLEIQRTEQGDSAMYLCASSPRGGGSYEQYFGPGTRLTVT.

A single count supports this clone. The chain uses TRBV19 and TRBJ2-5; 11 bases align to TRBD2. With V trimmed by 4 bases and J by 10 bases, 8 bases remained unmatched. The CDR3 length is 14 residues. Germline V gene sequence: CDR1 LNHDA, CDR2 SQIVND (reference sequence). In DNA, the CDR3 is TGTGCCAGTAGTACCACTAGCGGGAGATCCGACCAGTACTTC. Its protein product is CASSTTSGRSDQYF.